This TCR beta chain is drawn from a study of T cells in Graves' hyperthyroidism and ophthalmopathy (dated by TCRdb to the late 2010s). The study in broad terms: Peripheral blood was sampled at the time of initial diagnosis, prior to any treatment. After sampling, hyperthyroidism patients received methimazole starting at 30 mg daily, and ophthalmopathy patients received high-dose intravenous methylprednisolone. The paper describes TCR Vbeta CDR3 sequencing of 120 to 150 peripheral blood samples, made up of roughly 40 ophthalmopathy patients, around 78 hyperthyroidism patients and around 17 progressor patients. In addition, the study compared T-cell repertoires in thyroid tissue and in blood from about six Graves' hyperthyroidism patients. The roughly 91 discovery patients were randomly divided into training and test sets at a 7:3 ratio. A discovery cohort of roughly 100 patients, 43 with Graves' ophthalmopathy and about 60 with stable Graves' hyperthyroidism, was used to find distinguishing TCR V-J signatures. Prospective prediction of ophthalmopathy was tested in an independent validation cohort of 18 to 20 hyperthyroidism patients and around 16 patients who later progressed to ophthalmopathy. Findings and caveats that apply to the study as a whole: No statistical method was used to set the sample size in advance, and investigators knew the group allocation. During validation, the model predicted progression to ophthalmopathy a median of approximately 6.5 months ahead of onset, with approximately 71% sensitivity and 72% to 85% specificity. In cross-validation, a model built on a 13 V-J signature told ophthalmopathy apart from stable hyperthyroidism with under 90% sensitivity and about 81% specificity, and in testing the same model reached 80%/75%. Most expanded thyroid clonotypes (frequency above 0.001) were also found in blood, which suggests that blood repertoires may mirror thyroid immune responses.

This clonotype was recorded at least ten times. This clone's antigen is unknown. Base-call qualities are not available, and no considerably larger clone is one nucleotide away. TCR beta CDR3 regions were amplified from RNA transcripts. The first round of RT-PCR for the TCR CDR3 was performed with the HTBI primer set and the Qiagen OneStep RT-PCR kit. Libraries were constructed in a second round of multiplex PCR, after which size selection and purification were performed. Sequencing of the libraries was done on an Illumina HiSeq2000 using paired-end 100 bp reads. The authors processed their data as follows. SOAPnuke was used to process the raw data, with reads discarded if the reads contained adapters or uncalled bases, had a mean Phred below 15, or lacked an exact constant-primer or identifier match. COPE v1.2.5 was used to merge the high-quality paired reads, and each unique nucleotide sequence was defined as a clonotype. MiTCR v1.1 was used to align clonotypes to the IMGT TRBV, TRBD and TRBJ reference segments. Only V-J combinations with frequency above 0.0001, covering about 99% of repertoires, were analysed. The TCS score was defined as the ratio of F50 (clonal expansion) to E x V (chaos), calculated using BLOSUM62-based TCRdist between CDR3 peptides within each V-J. Welch's t-statistics and random forest reduced 450 to 600 V-J features to 13, which were used in a naive Bayes classifier (R e1071). In TCRdb, the public reads were trimmed at Q25 with fastp and aligned with MiXCR, with productive beta chains retained. A single entry per CDR3 protein holds the most common genes and DNA from its merged rows. TCRdb's processing, not the authors' own work, is the source of the V and J calls. The sample yields hundreds of thousands of distinct CDR3 sequences; 13% to 15% were counted once. The top ten clones comprise about 10% of the sample.

A patient counted as having stable Graves' hyperthyroidism if no progression to ophthalmopathy occurred over 18 months of follow-up. Hyperthyroidism patients were aged 18 to 65 years and newly diagnosed, with disease duration of less than 2 months. Exclusion was applied to patients with uncontrolled infections, other autoimmune diseases, pregnancy or lactation. Clinical symptoms, serum thyroxine and TRAb, thyroid ultrasound, and orbital computed tomography formed the basis for the diagnoses. PBMCs were separated from over 9 ml of fresh peripheral blood using Ficoll-Paque density gradient centrifugation. Total RNA was extracted using Trizol reagent, and RNA quality was assessed on an Agilent 2100 Bioanalyzer. From the germline V gene, CDR1 is SGHRS and CDR2 is YFSETQ. V drops 9 bases and J drops 1 base, leaving 19 bases in between. The CDR3 holds 15 amino acids from the cysteine to the phenylalanine. Only the CDR3 portion is preserved as DNA: 45 bases, with reading frame beginning at the first base.

Sequenced: blood. In this chain, TRBV5-1 is recombined with TRBJ2-5; confidence is insufficient to name the D gene. The origin of this receptor is a woman aged 18-29 years with Graves' hyperthyroidism. The CDR3 reads CATTRNPGSQETQYF. The sequenced DNA: TGCGCCACCACAAGGAACCCAGGAAGCCAAGAGACCCAGTACTTC.